This TCR beta chain was found in a study of T-cell memory formation after mild COVID-19. Study context: TCR clusters showed largely donor specificity.

Points on this clonotype: Its specificity is unknown.

The length of the CDR3 is 21 residues. CDR1 is LGHNA, CDR2 YNFKEQ, per germline. V was clipped by 4 bases and J by 6 bases; unmatched bases: 25. TCR alpha and TCR beta cDNA libraries with sample barcodes and UMIs came from 5'RACE using constant-segment primers. TCRdb re-analysed the 5' RACE reads in MiXCR, keeping a single row per CDR3 protein. Among hundreds of thousands of distinct CDR3 sequences listed, 13% to 15% were seen once. Study results and limitations: SARS-CoV-2 specificity was not confirmed for second-wave clones peaking on day 37.

What was sequenced was PBMCs or a T cell subset sorted from them (not recorded which). This TCR was recovered from a young man who had mild COVID-19 (a few samples of this study predate the infection). Cell type and time point are not known. The chain employs TRBV4-2 and TRBJ2-2; 8 bases are shared with TRBD2. DNA of the CDR3: TGTGCCAGCAGCCGGTCCTACAACGATCCACTTGGGACTAGGTTCCCCGGGGAGCTGTTTTTT. Protein sequence: CASSRSYNDPLGTRFPGELFF.